The rows below give T cell receptor beta chains drawn from one sample of a study of T cells in Graves' hyperthyroidism and ophthalmopathy. Each CDR3 protein gets one entry after TCRdb re-called the multiplex PCR reads with MiXCR. Seen here are about 300,000 distinct CDR3 sequences, about 19% observed once, and the top ten hold less than 40%. Sequencing was done on a sample of blood. The receptor source for this set is a man aged 45-60 years with Graves' ophthalmopathy. The CDR3 runs from the conserved cysteine through the conserved F or W. The D gene is left open where the match is weak. Clone size appears in some rows only: once, few, many, or a class for an expanded clone.

many,TRBD2,TRBV7-3,TRBJ2-3,TGTGCCAGCAGCCCAAGCGGGGGAATTAGTACAGATACGCAGTATTTT,CASSPSGGISTDTQYF
many,NA,TRBV5-1,TRBJ2-7,TGCGCCAGCAGCTTGAGACAAGAGGGATACGAGCAGTACTTC,CASSLRQEGYEQYF
few,NA,TRBV19,TRBJ2-3,TGTGCCAGTAGCATATACGTCCTTCCGGATACGCAGTATTTT,CASSIYVLPDTQYF
NA,NA,TRBV7-6,TRBJ2-5,TGTGCCAGCAGCGCATTAGTATCGGAGACCCAGTACTTC,CASSALVSETQYF
many,NA,TRBV20-1,TRBJ1-2,TGCAGTGCTAGCGAGGGGGGAGTCAACTATGGCTACACCTTC,CSASEGGVNYGYTF
many,NA,TRBV28,TRBJ1-5,TGTGCCAGCAGTTCCCGGGACAAACCGTATAGCAATCAGCCCCAGCATTTT,CASSSRDKPYSNQPQHF
many,TRBD2,TRBV7-9,TRBJ2-2,TGTGCCAGCAGCTTACCTAGCGGGAGTAACGCCGGGGAGCTGTTTTTT,CASSLPSGSNAGELFF
many,TRBD2,TRBV6-5,TRBJ2-7,TGTGCCAGCAGTTACTCGAGCGGGAGATACTACGAGCAGTACTTC,CASSYSSGRYYEQYF
many,NA,TRBV20-1,TRBJ2-3,TGCAGTGCTAGACCCGGTGGGAGACGGGGGCAGTATTTT,CSARPGGRRGQYF
many,NA,TRBV2,TRBJ2-1,TGTGCCAGCCAGTCTTCCTCCTACAATGAGCAGTTCTTC,CASQSSSYNEQFF
many,NA,TRBV19,TRBJ1-1,TGTGCCAGTACTAATTGGAACCTAGGGCGGAACACTGAAGCTTTCTTT,CASTNWNLGRNTEAFF
many,TRBD2,TRBV7-3,TRBJ2-3,TGTGCCAGCAGCAAACGGGCTAGCGGGAGCGGCACAGATACGCAGTATTTT,CASSKRASGSGTDTQYF
few,NA,TRBV30,TRBJ2-6,TGTGCCTGGAGTGTTCCCGGATCTGGGGCCAACGTCCTGACTTTC,CAWSVPGSGANVLTF
few,TRBD1,TRBV19,TRBJ2-5,TGTGCCAGTAGTTCCGGGACAGGGGTTGGGCAAGAGACCCAGTACTTC,CASSSGTGVGQETQYF
many,TRBD2,TRBV20-1,TRBJ2-3,TGCAGTGGTAGCGGGAAAATCCCAGATACGCAGTATTTT,CSGSGKIPDTQYF
NA,TRBD1,TRBV7-9,TRBJ2-7,TGTGCCAGCAGCGGACAGGCCACCTACGAGCAGTACTTC,CASSGQATYEQYF
few,TRBD2,TRBV4-1,TRBJ2-1,TGCGCCAGCAGCCAAGATTTTTTAAGCGGGAGGAACAATGAGCAGTTCTTC,CASSQDFLSGRNNEQFF